These 29 T cell receptor beta chains share one sample of origin, sequenced in a study of CD8+CD57+ T cells in acquired aplastic anemia. Patients chosen for sequencing had CD8+CD57+ cells that had expanded, as shown by flow cytometry. The TCR beta profiling, which covered VDJ combination and CDR3 sequence, was carried out using genomic DNA as the template. From the reads, TCRdb called clonotypes with MiXCR, one entry per CDR3 protein. The sample has hundreds of thousands of distinct CDR3 sequences; 70% to 85% are singletons. Input material: sorted CD4+, CD8+, or CD8+CD57+ T cells (not recorded which) from PBMCs. Source of these receptors: a human donor with aplastic anemia.

To note about this clonotype: At one end the junction does not follow the germline gene, possibly because of a read error. The chain carries TRBV15 and TRBJ2-3; 7 nucleotides agree with TRBD2. Germline V lookup: CDR1 LNHNV, CDR2 YYDKDF (reference sequence). The CDR3 length is 14 residues. The CDR3 nucleotides read TGTGCCAGCAGCGGCGGGGGACGTGCCGATGAGCAGTATTTT. It specifies CASSGGGRADEQYF.

Worth noting for this clonotype: At one end the junction does not follow the germline gene, possibly because of a read error. This chain connects TRBV7-2 to TRBJ1-5; D is unresolved. Germline-derived CDR1 and CDR2 are SGHTA and FQGNSA. The CDR3 covers 12 residues. The CDR3 here is CASSFGNQRQHF. The CDR3 nucleotides are TGTGCCAGCAGCTTTGGGAATCAGCGCCAGCATTTT.

The chain recombines TRBV7-8 with TRBJ2-4; D uncertain. V was trimmed by 1 base and J by 1 base, leaving 17 bases between them. CDR1 and CDR2 from the germline V gene are SGHVS and FQNEAQ. This CDR3 has 18 residues. The CDR3 DNA follows: TGTGCCAGCAGCTTAGAGGGCAAAGTCGGTTCGGCCAAAAACATTCAGTACTTC. It codes for CASSLEGKVGSAKNIQYF.

The J gene is TRBJ1-6, the V gene TRBV7-9; D is uncertain. The CDR3 runs 16 residues. Trimming shortened V by 1 base and J by 16 bases, and 23 bases separated the two germline ends. Looked up from germline, CDR1 is SEHNR and CDR2 is FQNEAQ (reference sequence). This CDR3 reads CASSLVPGEQIFGLHF. In nucleotides, the CDR3 is TGTGCCAGCAGCTTAGTACCCGGGGAGCAGATTTTTGGACTCCACTTT.

Details on this clonotype: At one end, the junction sequence differs from germline, possibly due to a read error. V gene TRBV15 combines with J gene TRBJ2-3, with D tentatively TRBD2 (5 bases). The CDR3 extends over 14 amino acids. Per germline, CDR1 LNHNV and CDR2 YYDKDF (reference sequence). CDR3 sequence: CAASGRGLAYKQYF. DNA for the CDR3: TGTGCCGCCAGCGGCCGCGGCCTCGCCTACAAGCAGTATTTC.

As regards this clonotype: A much more abundant neighbour one base away suggests this may be a read error. V and J are TRBV9 and TRBJ1-2; TRBD1 agrees at 7 bases. The CDR3 totals 15 residues. V lost 0 bases to trimming and J lost 12 bases; unmatched junction nucleotides: 14. Germline CDR1 reads SGDLS; CDR2 reads YYNGEE. The CDR3 protein is CASSVGGQTTDTHTF. CDR3 sequence (DNA): TGTGCCAGCAGCGTAGGGGGACAGACCACAGATACGCACACCTTC.

About this clonotype itself: The junction departs from the called germline gene at one end, perhaps through a read error. The J gene is TRBJ1-5, the V gene TRBV7-9; weak D call: TRBD1 (5 bases). The J call may not be correct, given that the DNA end is closer to TRBJ2-3. The CDR3 covers 15 residues. Germline CDR1 is SEHNR and CDR2 is FQNEAQ (reference sequence). The CDR3 sequence: CASSQVVRLGQPQYF. DNA of the CDR3: TGCGCCAGCAGCCAAGTCGTGCGGTTGGGGCAGCCCCAGTATTTT.

Note on this clonotype: The CDR3 does not end in the conserved phenylalanine or tryptophan, so this is likely a read error. It is unclear where the CDR3 begins or ends on the DNA, so no DNA is shown, and the CDR3 is as TCRdb lists it. The J gene is TRBJ2-1, the V gene TRBV7-8; TRBD1, the table's D call, lacks a check against the DNA. Germline assignment: CDR1 SGHVS and CDR2 FQNEAQ. Including both end residues, the CDR3 is 13 amino acids long. The CDR3 region is CASSVGGIHDTQY.

The J gene is TRBJ2-5, the V gene TRBV5-6, with D hard to call. Germline V lookup: CDR1 SGHDT, CDR2 YYEEEE. This CDR3 comprises 14 residues. Trimming removed 0 bases from V and 1 base from J, with 7 bases in between. CDR3 region: CASSLETSQETQYF. CDR3 nucleotide sequence: TGTGCCAGCAGCTTGGAGACGAGCCAAGAGACCCAGTACTTC.

Comments on this clonotype: Germline and junction disagree at one end, which may indicate a read error. The gene calls are TRBV5-1 and TRBJ1-4; the D is unclear. This CDR3 is built from 15 residues. The germline CDR1 and CDR2 sequences are SGHRS and YFSETQ. The CDR3 DNA reads as TGCGCCAGCAGCCTACGGACGCTAACTAGTGAAAAACTGTTTTTT. Residues: CASSLRTLTSEKLFF.

The chain links TRBV19 to TRBJ1-6; TRBD1 is a possible D gene (5 bases). Deletions cut 3 bases from V and 13 bases from J, with 19 bases between. CDR3 length: 15 amino acids. The germline V gene encodes CDR1 LNHDA and CDR2 SQIVND (reference sequence). The CDR3 DNA reads as TGTGCCAGTAGTATGACGGGGCAGGGAATTGGGCCCCTCCACTTT. It specifies CASSMTGQGIGPLHF.

Concerning this clonotype itself: Being one base from a much bigger clone, this may be a read error. V gene TRBV7-8 combines with J gene TRBJ2-7; TRBD1 matches at 7 bases. The CDR3 is 17 residues long. CDR1 SGHVS and CDR2 FQNEAQ come from the germline V gene. The DNA for the CDR3 is TGTGCCAGCAGCTTAGCCCACGGGACAGCCCTTTCCTACAAGCAGTACGTC. Amino acid sequence: CASSLAHGTALSYKQYV.

This clonotype occurred a few times. The junction departs from the called germline gene at one end, perhaps through a read error. The rearrangement uses TRBV29-1 and TRBJ2-7; 11 nucleotides align to TRBD2. CDR1 and CDR2 from the germline V gene are SQVTM and ANQGSEA. The CDR3 spans 16 residues. The CDR3 reads CSVEDGTSGGAYEQYF. The CDR3 DNA sequence: TGCAGCGTTGAAGACGGAACTAGCGGGGGAGCCTATGAGCAGTACTTC.

This clonotype was seen a few times. Because it lacks the conserved phenylalanine or tryptophan at the end, this CDR3 is likely a read error. It is unclear where the CDR3 begins or ends on the DNA, so no DNA is shown, and the CDR3 is as TCRdb lists it. This chain connects TRBV20-1 to TRBJ2-5. The CDR3 totals 10 residues, both ends included. Germline CDR1 DFQATT, CDR2 SNEGSKA (reference sequence). CDR3 protein: CSAREGTQDT.

The chain is built from TRBV10-3 and TRBJ2-1; D possibly uses TRBD1 or TRBD2 (7 bases each). This CDR3 comprises 16 residues. Germline CDR1 ENHRY, CDR2 SYGVKD. Trimming removed 3 bases at V and 8 bases at J, with 20 bases between. The CDR3 reads CAISDVRGGGQDEQFF. The CDR3 coding sequence is TGTGCCATCAGTGATGTGCGGGGAGGGGGCCAGGATGAGCAGTTCTTC.

About this clonotype: An end of the junction differs from the germline gene, which may be a read error. This chain joins TRBV7-9 and TRBJ2-3; TRBD2 agrees at 7 bases. Germline V gene lookup returns CDR1 SEHNR and CDR2 FQNEAQ (reference sequence). CDR3 length: 14 residues. CDR3 nucleotides: TGTGCCAGCAGGGGGGAGGGGATGCCCGCCTACGAGCAGTTT. Protein product: CASRGEGMPAYEQF.

The rearrangement links TRBV11-1 to TRBJ2-3; D gene unclear. The CDR3 is made up of 15 amino acids. V gave up 2 bases and J gave up 4 bases, with 13 bases separating them. Germline-derived CDR1 and CDR2 are SGHAT and FQDESV (reference sequence). The CDR3 is CASSLSRSGADTQYF. In nucleotides, the CDR3 is TGTGCCAGCAGCTTAAGCCGGAGTGGAGCAGATACGCAGTATTTT.

The rearrangement joins TRBV11-3 to TRBJ2-7; D call uncertain. Germline lookup yields CDR1 SGHNT and CDR2 YENEEA. The CDR3 is 12 residues long. V lost 0 bases and J 7 bases, leaving 7 bases between the germline ends. The CDR3 sequence: CASSLDFTEQYF. For the CDR3, the DNA is TGTGCCAGCAGCTTAGATTTCACAGAGCAGTACTTC.

This chain uses TRBV24-1 with TRBJ2-3, with 9 bases lining up with TRBD1. Germline V gene lookup returns CDR1 KGHDR and CDR2 SFDVKD. The CDR3 contains 15 residues. Trimming took 3 bases from V and 4 from J; bases not matched to a gene: 4. CDR3 in DNA: TGTGCCACCAGTGATCCACAGGGGGCAGCAGATACGCAGTATTTT. It specifies CATSDPQGAADTQYF.

Points on this clonotype: Given the absence of the conserved phenylalanine or tryptophan at the CDR3 end, a read error is likely. The DNA is left out, because the CDR3 cannot be placed on it with certainty; the CDR3 is given as TCRdb lists it. This chain uses TRBV19 with TRBJ1-6. The CDR3 is 16 amino acids long, termini counted. Germline CDR1 and CDR2: LNHDA and SQIVND (reference sequence). The CDR3 loop is CASSIASGAYNAHFFV.

With respect to this clonotype: The junction departs from germline at one end; a sequencing error may be responsible. The chain employs TRBV2 and TRBJ2-4, with TRBD2 as a possible D gene (6 bases). The CDR3 extends over 12 amino acids. Looked up from germline, CDR1 is SNHLY and CDR2 is FYNNEI. CDR3 residues: CASGVAANMQYF. As DNA, the CDR3 is TGTGCCAGCGGCGTAGCGGCGAACATGCAGTACTTC. Full variable domain (remainder filled in from reference TRBV2 and TRBJ2-4): EPEVTQTPSHQVTQMGQEVILRCVPISNHLYFYWYRQILGQKVEFLVSFYNNEISEKSEIFDDQFSVERPDGSNFTLKIRSTKLEDSAMYFCASGVAANMQYFGAGTRLSVL.

The chain joins TRBV15 to TRBJ2-1, with a weak D call TRBD2 (6 bases). This CDR3 is 13 amino acids long. Germline lookup yields CDR1 LNHNV and CDR2 YYDKDF (reference sequence). V lost 11 bases, J lost 8 bases, and 19 bases lay in between. DNA for the CDR3: TGTGCCGGCAGCGGAGGGAGCGTGCATGAGCAGTTCTTC. It encodes CAGSGGSVHEQFF.

On this clonotype: Mismatch with germline at one junction end may stem from a read error. V usage is TRBV7-3 and J usage is TRBJ2-5; D may be TRBD1 (6 bases). The CDR3 runs to 14 residues. Germline values: CDR1 SGHTA, CDR2 FQGTGA. The CDR3 region is CASSSARVGQAECF. In DNA form, the CDR3 reads TGTGCCAGCAGCAGTGCCCGCGTGGGACAAGCGGAGTGCTTC.

This chain connects TRBV20-1 to TRBJ2-1, with TRBD2 matching 10 bases. V was clipped by 3 bases and J by 7 bases; unmatched bases: 6. The CDR3 is 14 residues long. Germline values: CDR1 DFQATT, CDR2 SNEGSKA (reference sequence). DNA for the CDR3: TGCAGTGCTAGCGTCCCTAGCGGGAGTAATGAGCAGTTCTTC. This sequence encodes CSASVPSGSNEQFF.

The V call is TRBV7-9, the J call TRBJ1-5; D is unclear. V lost 6 bases and J lost 8, with 11 bases in between. This CDR3 is built from 12 residues. Per germline, CDR1 SEHNR and CDR2 FQNEAQ (reference sequence). CDR3 coding DNA: TGTGCCAGCAGTTACGCCGGGAAGCCCCAGCATTTT. Its translation is CASSYAGKPQHF.

This rearrangement joins TRBV19 to TRBJ1-2; D possibly corresponds to TRBD1 (6 bases). The ends were cut back, 4 bases at V and 4 bases at J, with 13 bases in the middle. Germline-derived CDR1 and CDR2 are LNHDA and SQIVND (reference sequence). CDR3 length equals 14 residues. The CDR3, as DNA: TGTGCCAGTAGTACCGACAGGTTAGTCTATGGCTACACCTTC. It specifies CASSTDRLVYGYTF.

V usage is TRBV7-9 and J usage is TRBJ2-6; D is possibly TRBD2 (6 bases). From germline, CDR1 is SEHNR and CDR2 FQNEAQ (reference sequence). The CDR3 is 17 residues long. V was trimmed by 7 bases and J by 2 bases, leaving 18 bases between them. The CDR3 DNA reads as TGTGCCAGCACCCTTGGGAGGAGCCCCGCTGGGGCCAACGTCCTGACTTTC. Encoded protein: CASTLGRSPAGANVLTF.

This clonotype was seen a few times. The chain combines TRBV7-2 with TRBJ1-5, with 12 nucleotides matching TRBD1. V gave up 6 bases and J gave up 6 bases; unmatched junction bases: 6. This CDR3 is 15 amino acids long. CDR1 is SGHTA and CDR2 is FQGNSA in the germline V gene. The CDR3 DNA sequence: TGTGCCAGCAGTCGCGGGACAGGGGGCACTCAGCCCCAGCATTTT. It translates to CASSRGTGGTQPQHF.

About this clonotype itself: The junction and the germline gene differ at one end; a read error may be behind it. The chain carries TRBV7-3 and TRBJ2-3; TRBD2 might be the D (5 bases). The length of the CDR3 is 14 residues. Per the germline V gene, CDR1 is SGHTA and CDR2 is FQGTGA. CDR3 in amino acids: CSPRIRASTVTHSF. The CDR3 bases are TGTTCCCCTAGGATCCGGGCTAGCACAGTTACGCATTCTTTT.